This is a list of T cell receptor beta chains from one sample in a study of cytomegalovirus exposure and HLA in healthy donors. The protocol was immunoSEQ multiplex PCR, while the TCRdb copy is restricted to in-frame clones and leaves out a portion. The sample shows some 96,000 clones, 70% to 80% of them seen only once. Sequencing input: PBMCs. These receptors originate from a female donor in good health and CMV-seronegative. Each CDR3 is given with its conserved first and last residue. A D gene is named only where the DNA matches it firmly. Some rows mark clone size as missing; the rest say once, few, many or name a class of expanded clone.

TRBV14	TRBJ2-7	-	16	TRBD1	TGTGCCAGCAGCCCGGTTTTGACAGGGGGCCCCTACGAGCAGTACTTC	CASSPVLTGGPYEQYF
TRBV19	TRBJ2-7	-	12	TRBD1	TGTGCCACCGGACAGGGCTCCAACGAGCAGTACTTC	CATGQGSNEQYF
TRBV5-6	TRBJ1-4	-	16	TRBD1	TGTGCCAGCACTGGGGGGACAGGGGCTGCGGATGAAAAACTGTTTTTT	CASTGGTGAADEKLFF
TRBV28	TRBJ2-7	-	12	-	TGTGCCAGCAGGCACAGCCCCTACGAGCAGTACTTC	CASRHSPYEQYF
TRBV27	TRBJ1-2	-	14	-	TGTGCCAGCAGTTTGAAGGGGATCGGCTATGGCTACACCTTC	CASSLKGIGYGYTF
TRBV5-4	TRBJ2-1	-	13	-	TGTGCCAGCAGCTTGGAGCTTATCAATGAGCAGTTCTTC	CASSLELINEQFF
TRBV7-2	TRBJ2-5	-	13	-	TGTGCCAGCGGGCGGGACTCCCAAGAGACCCAGTACTTC	CASGRDSQETQYF
TRBV27	TRBJ2-1	-	17	TRBD2	TGTGCCAGCAGTTTATTTGCTAGCGGGAGGTTCTACAATGAGCAGTTCTTC	CASSLFASGRFYNEQFF
TRBV5-4	TRBJ2-3	few	15	TRBD2	TGTGCCAGCAGCTTGTCTAGCGGGAGAGGTGATACGCAGTATTTT	CASSLSSGRGDTQYF
TRBV6-5	TRBJ2-2	-	14	-	TGTGCCAGCAGTTATACTACTAACACCGGGGAGCTGTTTTTT	CASSYTTNTGELFF
TRBV6-5	TRBJ2-2	-	13	-	TGTGCCACCCGACACCCGAACACCGGGGAGCTGTTTTTT	CATRHPNTGELFF
TRBV4-1	TRBJ2-2	-	17	TRBD2	TGCGCCAGCAGGCGGACTAGCGGGGGGGCGAGCACCGGGGAGCTGTTTTTT	CASRRTSGGASTGELFF
TRBV19	TRBJ1-4	-	12	TRBD1	TGTGCCAGTAGTAGAATCGGGACAGAACTGTTTTTT	CASSRIGTELFF
TRBV28	TRBJ1-2	few	15	TRBD1	TGTGCCAGCAGTTCAAGGGGGCCTTATAACTATGGCTACACCTTC	CASSSRGPYNYGYTF
TRBV30	TRBJ2-7	once	14	TRBD1	TGTGCCTGGGGTACGGGACAGGGGGCTTTTGTGCAGTACTTC	CAWGTGQGAFVQYF
TRBV6-5	TRBJ1-3	-	15	TRBD1	TGTGCCACCTCACTCAGCAGGGGGCCTGGAAACACCATATATTTT	CATSLSRGPGNTIYF
TRBV7-9	TRBJ2-5	-	15	-	TGTGCCAGCTCCCTAGGTCGGTGGGGCATGGAGACCCAGTACTTC	CASSLGRWGMETQYF
TRBV7-9	TRBJ1-1	many	12	-	TGTGCCAGCAGAGAGTTGAACACTGAAGCTTTCTTT	CASRELNTEAFF
TRBV2	TRBJ2-2	once	16	-	TGTGCCAGCAGTGAGGGGGGAGCGTTAACTCCCGGGGAGCTGTTTTTT	CASSEGGALTPGELFF
TRBV7-8	TRBJ1-1	-	12	-	TGTGCCAGCCGGCCCGGGGGGACTGAAGCTTTCTTT	CASRPGGTEAFF
TRBV10-1	TRBJ1-1	once	19	TRBD1	TGCGCCAGCACCGCAACCCGCCCACCGGGACAGGGGGTTGGCACTGAAGCTTTCTTT	CASTATRPPGQGVGTEAFF
TRBV6-1	TRBJ2-7	few	13	TRBD2	TGTGCCACCCAGAAGCGGGATCCGGACGAGCAGTACTTC	CATQKRDPDEQYF
TRBV6-5	TRBJ1-1	few	14	-	TGTGCCAGCAGCCAAATCCGAACAGGGATATTGACTTTCTTT	CASSQIRTGILTFF
TRBV7-9	TRBJ1-2	-	19	-	TGTGCCAGCAGCCCCAATTTTTTTTTCCTCGGGATTCGAAACTATGGCTACACCTTC	CASSPNFFFLGIRNYGYTF
TRBV18	TRBJ1-4	-	15	TRBD1	TGTGCCAGCTCTAACGAGGGACAGTTTAATGAAAAACTGTTTTTT	CASSNEGQFNEKLFF
TRBV19	TRBJ1-1	-	13	-	TGTGCCAGTAGTACCGGGGGTCCCGGAGAAGCTTTCTTT	CASSTGGPGEAFF
TRBV9	TRBJ2-5	-	14	TRBD2	TGTGCCAGCGCGGGGGGAGTCGGACAAGAGACCCAGTACTTC	CASAGGVGQETQYF
TRBV6-4	TRBJ1-2	-	16	TRBD1	TGTGCCAGCAGTCCCATCCCGGGACAGGGTTTGGATGGCTACACCTTC	CASSPIPGQGLDGYTF
TRBV6-1	TRBJ2-7	-	14	TRBD1	TGTGCCAGCATAGAACAGGGGGGACGATTCGAGCAGTACTTC	CASIEQGGRFEQYF
TRBV9	TRBJ2-7	-	16	TRBD2	TGTGCCAGCAGCCAAGGGGGGACTAGCGGGAACTACGAGCAGTACTTC	CASSQGGTSGNYEQYF
TRBV6-1	TRBJ2-7	-	13	-	TGTGCCAGCACCGACGGACTCTCCTACGAGCAGTACTTC	CASTDGLSYEQYF
TRBV28	TRBJ2-2	-	15	-	TGTGCCAGCAGTTTACTAGGGGCGAACACCGGGGAGCTGTTTTTT	CASSLLGANTGELFF
TRBV6-5	TRBJ1-1	-	12	-	TGTGCCAGCAGCCGCCTAGACACTGAAGCTTTCTTT	CASSRLDTEAFF
TRBV29-1	TRBJ1-1	few	12	-	TGCAGCACAGGAGCGGGTGGCACTGAAGCTTTCTTT	CSTGAGGTEAFF
TRBV7-2	TRBJ2-3	-	15	-	TGTGCCAGCAGCTTACAGTGGGGAGCCACAGATACGCAGTATTTT	CASSLQWGATDTQYF
TRBV7-3	TRBJ1-2	-	15	-	TGTGCCAGCAGCTCCCACCAGGGAGGGGGGGGTGGCTACACCTTC	CASSSHQGGGGGYTF
TRBV27	TRBJ1-2	-	15	-	TGTGCCAGCAGTTCTTTAGGACAGCCCATCTATGGCTACACCTTC	CASSSLGQPIYGYTF
TRBV30	TRBJ1-1	-	12	-	TGTGCCTGGAGTGTAGCGAACACTGAAGCTTTCTTT	CAWSVANTEAFF
TRBV7-9	TRBJ1-3	-	17	-	TGTGCCAGCAGCGCGTACAGGGCGTCAGGCTCTGGAAACACCATATATTTT	CASSAYRASGSGNTIYF
TRBV19	TRBJ2-5	-	14	TRBD1	TGTGCCAGTAGTCCGGACAGGGGCCAAGAGACCCAGTACTTC	CASSPDRGQETQYF
TRBV5-1	TRBJ1-1	few	15	-	TGCGCCAGCAGCTTGGGAGGGTATCGGTCCACTGAAGCTTTCTTT	CASSLGGYRSTEAFF
TRBV9	TRBJ1-2	-	15	-	TGTGCCAGCAGCTTGAACAGGGTTGCCAACTATGGCTACACCTTC	CASSLNRVANYGYTF
TRBV2	TRBJ1-4	-	13	TRBD1	TGTGCCAGCAGTAAGGACAGGAATGAAAAACTGTTTTTT	CASSKDRNEKLFF
TRBV2	TRBJ1-1	-	18	TRBD1	TGTGCCAGCAGTGAACTGTCTTGGTGGGACAGGCAAAATGCTGAAGCTTTCTTT	CASSELSWWDRQNAEAFF
TRBV5-8	TRBJ2-3	-	17	-	TGTGCCAGCAGCTTTTTCCGTCGGACATCTAGCACAGATACGCAGTATTTT	CASSFFRRTSSTDTQYF
TRBV9	TRBJ2-5	-	17	-	TGTGCCAGCAGCGTCCATCCACTCAGGGGTCAGCAAGAGACCCAGTACTTC	CASSVHPLRGQQETQYF
TRBV23-1	TRBJ2-5	-	16	-	TGCGCCAGCAGTCAAATCCCAGGTGGGTGTCAAGAGACCCAGTACTTC	CASSQIPGGCQETQYF
TRBV11-2	TRBJ2-1	-	15	TRBD2	TGTGCCAGCACCATTAGCGGGGGGCAGTACAATGAGCAGTTCTTC	CASTISGGQYNEQFF
TRBV7-9	TRBJ2-7	-	12	-	TGTTCCAGCAGCTTAGCGGAGGGGTGGCAGTACTTC	CSSSLAEGWQYF
TRBV27	TRBJ2-7	-	13	TRBD2	TGTGCCAGCAGCCGACTAGCGGGAGACGAGCAGTACTTC	CASSRLAGDEQYF
TRBV11-3	TRBJ2-3	-	16	TRBD2	TGTGCCAGCAGCTTAGGCGGGGGGAGGGTCACAGATACGCAGTATTTT	CASSLGGGRVTDTQYF
TRBV7-3	TRBJ2-1	-	15	-	TGTGCCAGCAGCTTTATAAGTAGTACCTACAATGAGCAGTTCTTC	CASSFISSTYNEQFF
TRBV7-3	TRBJ2-1	once	17	-	TGTGCCAGCAGCTTAAATAGGGAGCATGCCGGCTACAATGAGCAGTTCTTC	CASSLNREHAGYNEQFF
TRBV5-5	TRBJ2-5	-	14	-	TGTGCCAGCAGCAGGCGCGACAACCAAGAGACCCAGTACTTC	CASSRRDNQETQYF
TRBV7-2	TRBJ1-4	-	13	-	TGTGCCAGCAGCCCGATGGGGGGAGGAAGACTGTTTTTT	CASSPMGGGRLFF
TRBV9	TRBJ1-5	-	15	-	TGTGCCAGCAGCATACAGGGAGAGGGTTCTCAGCCCCAGCATTTT	CASSIQGEGSQPQHF
TRBV9	TRBJ1-1	-	16	-	TGTGCCAGCAGCGTAGATCCCAGCAGGGTGAACACTGAAGCTTTCTTT	CASSVDPSRVNTEAFF
TRBV11-2	TRBJ2-1	-	13	-	TGTGCCAGCAGCCTCGCCCTCGGCAATGAGCAGTTCTTC	CASSLALGNEQFF
TRBV5-6	TRBJ2-7	-	15	-	TGTGCCAGCAGCATTCTTACAGGGGGGGTCTACGAGCAGTACTTC	CASSILTGGVYEQYF